The sequence of this T cell receptor beta chain was determined in a study of spatial heterogeneity in lung cancer. Turning to the study itself: Alpha-chain detections were consistently fewer than beta-chain detections among the sequences. Across the raw uncorrected reads, a unique TCR and UMI combination was observed, on average, more than ten times.

This clonotype appeared a few times. Antigen specificity is unknown. General study points: Blood contained ubiquitous expanded tumor TCRs more at resection than at follow-up.

Via MiXCR, TCRdb re-called the 5' RACE reads, giving one row per CDR3 protein. The sample includes about 21,000 distinct CDR3 sequences, approximately 4.5% of them seen just once. Described time point: sample taken at primary tumor resection. Sequencing of whole RNA from tumor, nontumor lung or frozen PBMC involved no sorting. V trimming: 4 bases; J trimming: 5 bases; junction bases outside the gene matches: 5. Germline assignment: CDR1 LNHDA and CDR2 SQIVND (reference sequence). The CDR3 extends over 14 amino acids. This clonotype was sampled from a male donor with early-stage non-small cell lung cancer. The rearrangement links TRBV19 to TRBJ2-1; 7 bases line up with TRBD1. The specimen was PBMCs, collected at surgery. The CDR3 loop reads CASSTRQGHNEQFF. The CDR3, as DNA: TGTGCCAGTAGTACGAGACAGGGACACAATGAGCAGTTCTTC.